In this sample, the clone carrying this TCR beta chain turned up a few times. The antigen remains undetermined. RNA transcripts yielded amplified TCR beta CDR3 regions. The TCR CDR3 first-round RT-PCR relied on the HTBI primer set. In TCRdb, the multiplex PCR reads were re-called with MiXCR into one record per CDR3 protein. The sample has 530,000 or so distinct CDR3 sequences, roughly 17% seen once; the top ten hold approximately 16%. This record comes from a study of T cells in Graves' hyperthyroidism and ophthalmopathy. The CDR3 covers 13 residues. The germline V gene has CDR1 MNHNS and CDR2 SASEGT. Trimming left V 7 bases short and J 5 bases short, with 14 bases between. General study results and limits: Most thyroid clonotypes that were expanded above 0.001 also turned up in blood.

Subjects with ophthalmopathy showed a Clinical Activity Score no lower than 3, a NOSPECS grade no lower than 4, and a duration shorter than 3 months. Criteria for exclusion of patients were uncontrolled infection, other autoimmune disease, pregnancy or lactation. This clonotype was obtained from a woman aged 18 to 35 with Graves' ophthalmopathy. The source material was blood. The chain has TRBV6-1 and TRBJ2-5, with D perhaps matching TRBD1 (5 bases). The CDR3 coding sequence is TGTGCCAGCATTCGGGCAGGGCCGGAGACCCAGTACTTC. It encodes CASIRAGPETQYF.